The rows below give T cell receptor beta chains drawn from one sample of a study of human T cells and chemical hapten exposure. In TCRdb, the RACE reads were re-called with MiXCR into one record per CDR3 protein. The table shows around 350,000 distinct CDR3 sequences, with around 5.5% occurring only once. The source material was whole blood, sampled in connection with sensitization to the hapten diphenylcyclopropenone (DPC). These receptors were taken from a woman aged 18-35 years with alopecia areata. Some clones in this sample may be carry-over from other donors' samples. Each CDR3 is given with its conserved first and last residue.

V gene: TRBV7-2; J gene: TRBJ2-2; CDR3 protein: CASSLVRLAGNTGELFF
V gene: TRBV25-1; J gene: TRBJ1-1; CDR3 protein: CASSEFEGARMNTEAFF
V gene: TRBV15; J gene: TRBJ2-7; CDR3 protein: CATSGGLAGEYEQYF
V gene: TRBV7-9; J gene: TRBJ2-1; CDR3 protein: CASSQRTSALNEQFF
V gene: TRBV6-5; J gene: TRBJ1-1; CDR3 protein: CASSLVGKAFF
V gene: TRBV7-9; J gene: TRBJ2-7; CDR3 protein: CASTFSRQGSYEQYF
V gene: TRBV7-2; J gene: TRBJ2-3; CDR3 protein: CASSPSSGGPTDTQYF
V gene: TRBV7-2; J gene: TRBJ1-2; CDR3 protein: CASSFRGTGARYTF
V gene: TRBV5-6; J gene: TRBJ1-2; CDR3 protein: CATHSAMGGRSYGYTF
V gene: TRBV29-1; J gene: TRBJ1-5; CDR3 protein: CSVKSGPGQPQHF
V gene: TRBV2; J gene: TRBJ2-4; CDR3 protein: CASSENLAGALAKNIQYF
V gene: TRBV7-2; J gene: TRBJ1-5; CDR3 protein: CASSLQGRAQHF
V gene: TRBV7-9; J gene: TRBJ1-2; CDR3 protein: CASESPYGYTF
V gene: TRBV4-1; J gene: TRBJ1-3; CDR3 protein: CASSLRGLGNTIYF
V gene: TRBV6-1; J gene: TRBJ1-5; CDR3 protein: CASSERQVYSNQPQHF
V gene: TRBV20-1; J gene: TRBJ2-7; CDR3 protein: CSAPTPTGHYEQYF
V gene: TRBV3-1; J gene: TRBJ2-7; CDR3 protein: CASSQDREVGATYEQYF
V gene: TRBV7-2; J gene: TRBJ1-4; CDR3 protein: CASSPTLRGGADEKLFF
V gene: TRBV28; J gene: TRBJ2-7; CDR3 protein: CASSLDPWVSYEQYF
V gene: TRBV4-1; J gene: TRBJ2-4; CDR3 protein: CASSQWLLSKNIQYF
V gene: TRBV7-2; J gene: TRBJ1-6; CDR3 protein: CASSLFFLGWNSPLHF
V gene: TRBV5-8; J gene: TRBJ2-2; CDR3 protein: CASSYWVQRGTNTGELFF
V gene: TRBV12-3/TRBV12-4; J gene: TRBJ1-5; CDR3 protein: CASTYSNQPQHF
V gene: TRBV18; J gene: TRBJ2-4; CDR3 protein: CASSPGGDNIQYF
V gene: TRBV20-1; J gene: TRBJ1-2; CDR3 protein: CSARAFTGVEGYTF
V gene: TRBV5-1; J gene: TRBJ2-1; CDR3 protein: CASSWTGVDNEQFF
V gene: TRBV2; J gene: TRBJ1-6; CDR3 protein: CASLATNNSPLHF
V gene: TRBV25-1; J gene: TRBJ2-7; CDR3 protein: CASSEQGRAYEQYF
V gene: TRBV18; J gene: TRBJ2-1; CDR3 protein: CASSPPSNNEQFF
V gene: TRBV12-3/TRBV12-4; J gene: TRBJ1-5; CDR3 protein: CASSKQGSNQPQHF
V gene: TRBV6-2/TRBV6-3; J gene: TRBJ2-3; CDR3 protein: CASSNRGLAGGTDTQYF
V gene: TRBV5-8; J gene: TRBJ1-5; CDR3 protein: CASSFGAQQPQHF
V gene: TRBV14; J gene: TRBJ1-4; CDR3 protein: CASSQDTWAPGTEKLFF
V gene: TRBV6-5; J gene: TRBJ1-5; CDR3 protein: CASRQGNSNQPQHF
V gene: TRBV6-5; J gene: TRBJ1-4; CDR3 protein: CASSIYGGPTNEKLFF
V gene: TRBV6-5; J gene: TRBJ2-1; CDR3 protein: CASIDRSGGAKYNEQFF
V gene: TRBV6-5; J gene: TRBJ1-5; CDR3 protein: CASSRGRSNQPQHF